This is a list of T cell receptor beta chains from one sample in a study of breast tumors, draining lymph nodes, adjacent tissues. Each CDR3 protein gets one entry after TCRdb re-called the multiplex PCR reads with MiXCR. The sample contains 200,000 or so distinct CDR3 sequences, roughly 29% of which appear only once. Sequencing was carried out using axillary lymph node tissue. All receptors come from a female donor with breast cancer. Some clones in this sample may be carry-over from other donors' samples. CDR3s include the opening cysteine and the closing phenylalanine or tryptophan. The D gene is left open where the match is weak. Clone size is given for some rows only: seen once, a few or many times, or a class if the clone is expanded.

V gene: TRBV7-3; J gene: TRBJ2-1; CDR3 length: 15; clone size: many; D gene: .; CDR3 DNA: TGTGCCAGCAGCTTCCAGAGGGTTGGGGACAATGAGCAGTTCTTC; CDR3 protein: CASSFQRVGDNEQFF
V gene: TRBV10-3; J gene: TRBJ2-2; CDR3 length: 13; clone size: many; D gene: .; CDR3 DNA: TGTGCCATCAGGGAAGACAGTACCGGGGAGCTGTTTTTT; CDR3 protein: CAIREDSTGELFF
V gene: TRBV6-4; J gene: TRBJ1-2; CDR3 length: 13; clone size: .; D gene: TRBD1; CDR3 DNA: TGTGCCGACACCGAGCGAGGGGGCAGTGGCTACACCTTC; CDR3 protein: CADTERGGSGYTF
V gene: TRBV11-2; J gene: TRBJ2-6; CDR3 length: 24; clone size: few; D gene: .; CDR3 DNA: TGTGCCAGCGGGAGCCTCTTTCAATTTTTTAAGGACTGGGAGCGTGCGGTTGGGGCCAACGTCCTGACTTTC; CDR3 protein: CASGSLFQFFKDWERAVGANVLTF
V gene: TRBV7-8; J gene: TRBJ2-7; CDR3 length: 15; clone size: .; D gene: TRBD2; CDR3 DNA: TGTGCCAGCAGCCCGGTAGCGGGAGGCTCCTACGAGCAGTACTTC; CDR3 protein: CASSPVAGGSYEQYF
V gene: TRBV28; J gene: TRBJ1-5; CDR3 length: 16; clone size: many; D gene: .; CDR3 DNA: TGTGCCAGCAGGCCTGACAGAGCCCCTAGCAATCAGCCCCAGCATTTT; CDR3 protein: CASRPDRAPSNQPQHF
V gene: TRBV29-1; J gene: TRBJ2-7; CDR3 length: 13; clone size: .; D gene: TRBD2; CDR3 DNA: TGCAGCGCTGGGACTAGCGGGAACTACGAGCAGTACTTC; CDR3 protein: CSAGTSGNYEQYF
V gene: TRBV18; J gene: TRBJ1-1; CDR3 length: 13; clone size: .; D gene: .; CDR3 DNA: TGTGCCAGCTCACCCCTGGACCCCCGAGTTACTTTCTTT; CDR3 protein: CASSPLDPRVTFF
V gene: TRBV6-1; J gene: TRBJ2-7; CDR3 length: 15; clone size: .; D gene: .; CDR3 DNA: TGTGCCAGCAGTGAGGGCCCCCCCCTACCCTACGAGCGGTACTTC; CDR3 protein: CASSEGPPLPYERYF
V gene: TRBV7-9; J gene: TRBJ2-7; CDR3 length: 13; clone size: many; D gene: TRBD2; CDR3 DNA: TGTGCCACCCGGGCTAGCGGGAGTTACGAGCAGTACTTC; CDR3 protein: CATRASGSYEQYF
V gene: TRBV3-1; J gene: TRBJ2-3; CDR3 length: 16; clone size: many; D gene: TRBD2; CDR3 DNA: TGTGCCAGCAGCCAAGATCTAGCGGCAAACACAGATACGCAGTATTTT; CDR3 protein: CASSQDLAANTDTQYF
V gene: TRBV5-1; J gene: TRBJ2-7; CDR3 length: 14; clone size: .; D gene: TRBD1; CDR3 DNA: TGCGCCAGCAGCCCGGGGGGACAGGGGTCCGAGCAGTACTTC; CDR3 protein: CASSPGGQGSEQYF
V gene: TRBV9; J gene: TRBJ2-5; CDR3 length: 15; clone size: .; D gene: TRBD2; CDR3 DNA: TGTGCCAGCAGCGTCCTAGCGGGGGGCTCAGAGACCCAGTACTTC; CDR3 protein: CASSVLAGGSETQYF
V gene: TRBV19; J gene: TRBJ1-2; CDR3 length: 14; clone size: many; D gene: .; CDR3 DNA: TGTGCCGGATACTCTGGAGGGACCGGGGGCGGCTACACCTTC; CDR3 protein: CAGYSGGTGGGYTF
V gene: TRBV11-2; J gene: TRBJ1-2; CDR3 length: 17; clone size: many; D gene: .; CDR3 DNA: TGTGCCAGCAGCCCTCTAGAGGAGGGCCGGGGGTTATGGGGCTACACCTTC; CDR3 protein: CASSPLEEGRGLWGYTF
V gene: TRBV5-1; J gene: TRBJ1-6; CDR3 length: 14; clone size: once; D gene: .; CDR3 DNA: TGCGCCAGCAGCTTGGGACAGCGGAATTCACCCCTCCACTTC; CDR3 protein: CASSLGQRNSPLHF
V gene: TRBV2; J gene: TRBJ2-1; CDR3 length: 15; clone size: once; D gene: TRBD2; CDR3 DNA: TGTGCCAGCAGTGCCCTAGGGTGGACTAGCGCCGAGCAGTTCTTC; CDR3 protein: CASSALGWTSAEQFF
V gene: TRBV10-3; J gene: TRBJ1-1; CDR3 length: 14; clone size: .; D gene: .; CDR3 DNA: TGTGCCATCAGTGAGGGGGGGCGCGGGACTGAAGCTTTCTTT; CDR3 protein: CAISEGGRGTEAFF
V gene: TRBV5-5; J gene: TRBJ2-1; CDR3 length: 15; clone size: many; D gene: .; CDR3 DNA: TGTGCCAGCAGCCCTCAGCCTGGGCTGTACAATGAGCAGTTCTTC; CDR3 protein: CASSPQPGLYNEQFF
V gene: TRBV20-1; J gene: TRBJ1-6; CDR3 length: 14; clone size: .; D gene: .; CDR3 DNA: TGCAGTGCTAGACCTGGATCGGTCAATTCACCCCTCCACTTT; CDR3 protein: CSARPGSVNSPLHF
V gene: TRBV20-1; J gene: TRBJ2-7; CDR3 length: 16; clone size: many; D gene: TRBD1; CDR3 DNA: TGCAGTGCGAGGCCACCGGGACAGGGGGCTTTTAACGAGCAGTACTTC; CDR3 protein: CSARPPGQGAFNEQYF
V gene: TRBV5-8; J gene: TRBJ2-6; CDR3 length: 14; clone size: many; D gene: .; CDR3 DNA: TGTGCCAGCAGCTTCGGCTCTGGGGCCAACGTCCTGACTTTC; CDR3 protein: CASSFGSGANVLTF
V gene: TRBV29-1; J gene: TRBJ2-3; CDR3 length: 17; clone size: .; D gene: TRBD2; CDR3 DNA: TGCGGCGCTGAAGGACTAGCAGAACCCCCTAGCACAGATACGCAGTATTTT; CDR3 protein: CGAEGLAEPPSTDTQYF
V gene: TRBV12-3/TRBV12-4; J gene: TRBJ1-1; CDR3 length: 13; clone size: .; D gene: .; CDR3 DNA: TGTGCCAGCAGTCCCCAACCGGGTACTGAAGCTTTCTTT; CDR3 protein: CASSPQPGTEAFF
V gene: TRBV29-1; J gene: TRBJ2-3; CDR3 length: 15; clone size: .; D gene: TRBD2; CDR3 DNA: TGCAGCGCCGCGAGGACTAGCGGGAGCACAGATACGCAGTATTTT; CDR3 protein: CSAARTSGSTDTQYF
V gene: TRBV20-1; J gene: TRBJ1-2; CDR3 length: 14; clone size: many; D gene: .; CDR3 DNA: TGCAGTGCTTCACAGGGACTTAATGTCTATGGCTACACCTTC; CDR3 protein: CSASQGLNVYGYTF
V gene: TRBV19; J gene: TRBJ2-3; CDR3 length: 13; clone size: many; D gene: .; CDR3 DNA: TGTGCCAGTAGTACCGCTCACACAGATACGCAGTATTTT; CDR3 protein: CASSTAHTDTQYF
V gene: TRBV2; J gene: TRBJ1-4; CDR3 length: 13; clone size: many; D gene: .; CDR3 DNA: TGTGCCAGCGGCAGAGGAGCCAATGAAAAACTGTTTTTT; CDR3 protein: CASGRGANEKLFF
V gene: TRBV19; J gene: TRBJ1-2; CDR3 length: 15; clone size: many; D gene: .; CDR3 DNA: TGTGCCAGTAGGCACCCTGGGGGAGCTAACTATGGCTACACCTTC; CDR3 protein: CASRHPGGANYGYTF
V gene: TRBV20-1; J gene: TRBJ2-3; CDR3 length: 13; clone size: once; D gene: TRBD2; CDR3 DNA: TGCAGTGCCAAGCGGGTTGCGGGAGGTGAGCAGTATTTT; CDR3 protein: CSAKRVAGGEQYF
V gene: TRBV10-3; J gene: TRBJ2-7; CDR3 length: 15; clone size: .; D gene: TRBD2; CDR3 DNA: TGTGCCATCAGTGGGGCTAGCGGGCTGGGGTCCGAGCAGTACTTC; CDR3 protein: CAISGASGLGSEQYF
V gene: TRBV11-2; J gene: TRBJ2-7; CDR3 length: 13; clone size: few; D gene: .; CDR3 DNA: TGTGCCAGCAGCTTAGGTGGCCCCTCCGAGCAGTACTTC; CDR3 protein: CASSLGGPSEQYF
V gene: TRBV6-5; J gene: TRBJ1-6; CDR3 length: 18; clone size: many; D gene: .; CDR3 DNA: TGTGCCAGCAGCCCCGGGTCCCTTGGCTGGGCGGGAAATTCACCCCTCCACTTT; CDR3 protein: CASSPGSLGWAGNSPLHF
V gene: TRBV19; J gene: TRBJ1-2; CDR3 length: 13; clone size: many; D gene: TRBD1; CDR3 DNA: TGTGCCAGTAGTGTGACAGGGGGCGGCGGCTACACCTTC; CDR3 protein: CASSVTGGGGYTF
V gene: TRBV20-1; J gene: TRBJ1-4; CDR3 length: 15; clone size: many; D gene: .; CDR3 DNA: TGCAGTGCTAACCGGCGAAAAGGGGGGGATGAAAAACTGTTTTTT; CDR3 protein: CSANRRKGGDEKLFF
V gene: TRBV29-1; J gene: TRBJ2-7; CDR3 length: 14; clone size: many; D gene: .; CDR3 DNA: TGCAGCGTTGAGCTGCAGGGAAACTCCTACGAGCAGTACTTC; CDR3 protein: CSVELQGNSYEQYF
V gene: TRBV5-1; J gene: TRBJ2-5; CDR3 length: 17; clone size: many; D gene: .; CDR3 DNA: TGCGCCAGCAGCTTGGGTGCGGGACCACCTCTTCAAGAGACCCAGTACTTC; CDR3 protein: CASSLGAGPPLQETQYF
V gene: TRBV20-1; J gene: TRBJ2-7; CDR3 length: 16; clone size: many; D gene: TRBD2; CDR3 DNA: TGCAGTGCTAGGGGGACTAGCGGGGGGTCGTCCTACGAGCAGTACTTC; CDR3 protein: CSARGTSGGSSYEQYF
V gene: TRBV2; J gene: TRBJ1-1; CDR3 length: 13; clone size: few; D gene: .; CDR3 DNA: TGTGCCAGCAGTGAAGCTGGGTGGACTGAAGCTTTCTTT; CDR3 protein: CASSEAGWTEAFF
V gene: TRBV5-1; J gene: TRBJ1-6; CDR3 length: 13; clone size: .; D gene: TRBD1; CDR3 DNA: TGCGCCAGCAGGTCCCAGGGGGATTCACCCCTCCACTTT; CDR3 protein: CASRSQGDSPLHF
V gene: TRBV27; J gene: TRBJ1-5; CDR3 length: 13; clone size: few; D gene: .; CDR3 DNA: TGTGCCAGCAGTCTCCGCGGGGGTCAGCCCCAGCATTTT; CDR3 protein: CASSLRGGQPQHF